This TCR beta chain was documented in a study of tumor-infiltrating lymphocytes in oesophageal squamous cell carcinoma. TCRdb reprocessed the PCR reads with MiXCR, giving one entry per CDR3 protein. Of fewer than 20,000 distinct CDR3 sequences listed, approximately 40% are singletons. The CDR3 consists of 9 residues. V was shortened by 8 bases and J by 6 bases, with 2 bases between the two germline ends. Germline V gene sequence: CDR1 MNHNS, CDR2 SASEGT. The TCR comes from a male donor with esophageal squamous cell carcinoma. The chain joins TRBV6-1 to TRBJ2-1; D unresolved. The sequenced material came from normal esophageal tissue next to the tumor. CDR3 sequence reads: CASSNEQFF. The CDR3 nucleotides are TGTGCCAGCTCCAATGAGCAGTTCTTC.